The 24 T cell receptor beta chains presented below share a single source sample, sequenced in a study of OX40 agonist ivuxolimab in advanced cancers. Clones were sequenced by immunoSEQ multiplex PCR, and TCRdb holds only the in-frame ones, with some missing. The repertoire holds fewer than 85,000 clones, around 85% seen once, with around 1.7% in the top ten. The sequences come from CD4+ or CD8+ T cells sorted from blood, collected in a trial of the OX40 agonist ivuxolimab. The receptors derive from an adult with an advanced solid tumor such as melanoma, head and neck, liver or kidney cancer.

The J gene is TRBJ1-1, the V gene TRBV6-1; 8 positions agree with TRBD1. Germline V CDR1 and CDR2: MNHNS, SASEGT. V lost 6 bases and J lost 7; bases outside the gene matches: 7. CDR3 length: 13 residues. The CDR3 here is CASSLDRADEAFF. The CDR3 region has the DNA TGTGCCAGCAGCTTGGACAGGGCTGATGAAGCTTTCTTT.

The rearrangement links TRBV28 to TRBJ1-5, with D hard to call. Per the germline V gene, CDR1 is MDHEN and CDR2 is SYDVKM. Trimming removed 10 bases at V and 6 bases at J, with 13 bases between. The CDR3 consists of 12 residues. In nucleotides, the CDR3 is TGTGCCACCATCGTAGCTAGTCAGCCCCAGCATTTT. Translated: CATIVASQPQHF. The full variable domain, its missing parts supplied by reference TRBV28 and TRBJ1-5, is DVKVTQSSRYLVKRTGEKVFLECVQDMDHENMFWYRQDPGLGLRLIYFSYDVKMKEKGDIPEGYSVSREKKERFSLILESASTNQTSMYLCATIVASQPQHFGDGTRLSIL.

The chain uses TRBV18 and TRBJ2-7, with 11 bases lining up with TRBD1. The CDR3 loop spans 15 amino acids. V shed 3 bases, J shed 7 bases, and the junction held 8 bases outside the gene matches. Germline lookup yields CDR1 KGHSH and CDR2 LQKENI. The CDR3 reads CASSPQGQGEVEQYF. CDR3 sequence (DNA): TGTGCCAGCTCACCTCAGGGACAGGGGGAGGTTGAGCAGTACTTC.

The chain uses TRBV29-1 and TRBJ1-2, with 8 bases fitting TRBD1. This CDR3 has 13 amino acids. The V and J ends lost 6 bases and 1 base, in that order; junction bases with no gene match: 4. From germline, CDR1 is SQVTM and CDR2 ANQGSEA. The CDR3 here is CSVQGQDNYGYTF. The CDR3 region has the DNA TGCAGCGTCCAGGGACAGGATAACTATGGCTACACCTTC.

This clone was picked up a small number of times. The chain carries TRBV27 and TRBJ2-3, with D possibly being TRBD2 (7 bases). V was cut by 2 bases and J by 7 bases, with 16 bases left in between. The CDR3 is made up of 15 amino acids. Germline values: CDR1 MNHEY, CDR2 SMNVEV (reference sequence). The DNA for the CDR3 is TGTGCCAGCAGTTTAGCGCGGGGGCCAAGCCATACGCAGTATTTT. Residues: CASSLARGPSHTQYF.

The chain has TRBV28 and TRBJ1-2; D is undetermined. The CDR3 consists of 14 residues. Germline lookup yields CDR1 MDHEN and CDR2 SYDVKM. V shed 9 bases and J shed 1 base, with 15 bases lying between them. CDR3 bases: TGTGCCAGTACCTTCGGGGTTCGTAACTATGGCTACACCTTC. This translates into CASTFGVRNYGYTF.

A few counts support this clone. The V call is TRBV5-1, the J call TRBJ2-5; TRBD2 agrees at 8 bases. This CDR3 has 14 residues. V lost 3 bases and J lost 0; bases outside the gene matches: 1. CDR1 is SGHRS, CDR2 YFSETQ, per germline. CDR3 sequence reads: CASSSSGHQETQYF. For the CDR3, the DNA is TGCGCCAGCAGCTCTAGCGGGCACCAAGAGACCCAGTACTTC.

The CDR3 spells CASSVGQESSPLHF. CDR3 bases: TGTGCCAGCAGCGTAGGACAGGAGTCTTCACCCCTCCACTTT. This chain connects TRBV9 to TRBJ1-6; D possibly corresponds to TRBD1 (6 bases). Trimming took off 0 bases at V and 9 bases at J, with 10 bases between the two ends. The CDR3 is made up of 14 amino acids. Germline CDR1 reads SGDLS; CDR2 reads YYNGEE.

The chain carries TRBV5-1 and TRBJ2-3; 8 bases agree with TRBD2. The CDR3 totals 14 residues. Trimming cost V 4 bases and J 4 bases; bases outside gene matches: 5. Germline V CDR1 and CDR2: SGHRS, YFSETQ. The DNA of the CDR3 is TGCGCCAGCAGCGAAAGCGGGGGATCAGATACGCAGTATTTT. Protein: CASSESGGSDTQYF. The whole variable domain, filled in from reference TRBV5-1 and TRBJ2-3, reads KAGVTQTPRYLIKTRGQQVTLSCSPISGHRSVSWYQQTPGQGLQFLFEYFSETQRNKGNFPGRFSGRQFSNSRSEMNVSTLELGDSALYLCASSESGGSDTQYFGPGTRLTVL.

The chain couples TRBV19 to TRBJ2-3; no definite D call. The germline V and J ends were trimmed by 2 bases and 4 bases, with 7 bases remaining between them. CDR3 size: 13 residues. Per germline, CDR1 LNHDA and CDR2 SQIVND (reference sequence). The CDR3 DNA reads TGTGCCAGTAGTATAACCGGATCAGATACGCAGTATTTT. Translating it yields CASSITGSDTQYF.

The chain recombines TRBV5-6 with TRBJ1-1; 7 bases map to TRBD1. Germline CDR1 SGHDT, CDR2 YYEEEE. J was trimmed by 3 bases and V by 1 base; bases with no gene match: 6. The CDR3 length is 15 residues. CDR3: CASSLIRRGDTEAFF. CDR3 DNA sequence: TGTGCCAGCAGCTTGATTCGCAGGGGGGACACTGAAGCTTTCTTT.

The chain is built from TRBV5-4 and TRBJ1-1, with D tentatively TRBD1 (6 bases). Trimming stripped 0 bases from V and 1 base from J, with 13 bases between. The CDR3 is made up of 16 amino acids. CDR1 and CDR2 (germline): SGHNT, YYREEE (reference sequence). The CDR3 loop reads CASSLAHGGRNTEAFF. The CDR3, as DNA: TGTGCCAGCAGCTTGGCTCACGGGGGCAGGAACACTGAAGCTTTCTTT.

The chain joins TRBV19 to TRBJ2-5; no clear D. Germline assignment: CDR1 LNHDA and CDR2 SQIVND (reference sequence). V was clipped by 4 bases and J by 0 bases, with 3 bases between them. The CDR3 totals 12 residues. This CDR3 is CASSRYQETQYF. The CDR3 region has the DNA TGTGCCAGTAGTAGGTACCAAGAGACCCAGTACTTC.

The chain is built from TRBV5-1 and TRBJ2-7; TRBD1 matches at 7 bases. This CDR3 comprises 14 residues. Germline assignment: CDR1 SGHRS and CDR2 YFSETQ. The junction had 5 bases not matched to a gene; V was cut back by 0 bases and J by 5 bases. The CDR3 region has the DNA TGCGCCAGCAGCTTGGGAGAACAGGGGCACGAGCAGTACTTC. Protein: CASSLGEQGHEQYF.

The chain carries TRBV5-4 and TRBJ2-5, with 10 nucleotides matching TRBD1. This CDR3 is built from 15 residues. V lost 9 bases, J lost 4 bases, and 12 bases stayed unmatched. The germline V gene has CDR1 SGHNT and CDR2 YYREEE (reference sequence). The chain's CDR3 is CANQRGQGISETQYF. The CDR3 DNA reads TGTGCCAACCAGAGGGGACAGGGGATTTCAGAGACCCAGTACTTC. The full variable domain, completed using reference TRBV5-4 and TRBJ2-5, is ETGVTQSPTHLIKTRGQQVTLRCSSQSGHNTVSWYQQALGQGPQFIFQYYREEENGRGNFPPRFSGLQFPNYSSELNVNALELDDSALYLCANQRGQGISETQYFGPGTRLLVL.

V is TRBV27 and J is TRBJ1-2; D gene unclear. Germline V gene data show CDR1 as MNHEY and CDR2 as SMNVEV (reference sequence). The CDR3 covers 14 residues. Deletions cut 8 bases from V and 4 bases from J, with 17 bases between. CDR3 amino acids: CASLPAGLAYGYTF. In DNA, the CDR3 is TGTGCCAGCCTTCCTGCGGGGTTAGCCTATGGCTACACCTTC.

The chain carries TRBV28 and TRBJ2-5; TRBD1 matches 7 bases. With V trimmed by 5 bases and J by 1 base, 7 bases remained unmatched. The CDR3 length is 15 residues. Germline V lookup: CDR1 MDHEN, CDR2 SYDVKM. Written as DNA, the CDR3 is TGTGCCAGCAGTGTCCAACAGGGGATCCAAGAGACCCAGTACTTC. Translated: CASSVQQGIQETQYF.

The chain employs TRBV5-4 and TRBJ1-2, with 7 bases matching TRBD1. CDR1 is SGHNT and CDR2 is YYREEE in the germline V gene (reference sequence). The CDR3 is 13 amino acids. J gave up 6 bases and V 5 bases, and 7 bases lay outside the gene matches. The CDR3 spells CASRAQGSDGYTF. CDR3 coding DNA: TGTGCCAGCAGAGCACAGGGGTCCGATGGCTACACCTTC.

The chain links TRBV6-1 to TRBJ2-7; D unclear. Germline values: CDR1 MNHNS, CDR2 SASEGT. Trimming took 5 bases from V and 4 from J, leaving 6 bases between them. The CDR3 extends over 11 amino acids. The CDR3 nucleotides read TGTGCCAGCAGTTTGAATTACGAGCAGTACTTC. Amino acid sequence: CASSLNYEQYF.

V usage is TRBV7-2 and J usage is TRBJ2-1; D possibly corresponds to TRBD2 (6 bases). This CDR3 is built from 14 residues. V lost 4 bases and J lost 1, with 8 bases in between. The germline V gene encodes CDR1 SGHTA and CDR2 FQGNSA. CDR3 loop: CASSSDYSYNEQFF. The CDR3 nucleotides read TGTGCCAGCAGCTCGGACTATTCCTACAATGAGCAGTTCTTC.

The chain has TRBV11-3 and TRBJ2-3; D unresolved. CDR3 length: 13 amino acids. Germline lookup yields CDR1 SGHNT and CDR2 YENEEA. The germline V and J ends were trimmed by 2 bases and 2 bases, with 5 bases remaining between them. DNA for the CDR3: TGTGCCAGCAGCTTACCTACCACAGATACGCAGTATTTT. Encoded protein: CASSLPTTDTQYF.

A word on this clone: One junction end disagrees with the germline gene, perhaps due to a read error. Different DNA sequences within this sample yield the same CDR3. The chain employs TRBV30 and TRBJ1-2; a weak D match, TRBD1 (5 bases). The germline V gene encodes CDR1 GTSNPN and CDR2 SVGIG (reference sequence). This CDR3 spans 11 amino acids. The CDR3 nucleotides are TGTGCTTGGAGTACCGGGACCCACCGCACCTTC. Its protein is CAWSTGTHRTF.

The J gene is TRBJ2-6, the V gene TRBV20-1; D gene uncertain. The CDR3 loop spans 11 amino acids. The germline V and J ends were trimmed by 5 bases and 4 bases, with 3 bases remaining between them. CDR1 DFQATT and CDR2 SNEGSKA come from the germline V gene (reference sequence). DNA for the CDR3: TGCAGTGCTGCCGGGGCCAACGTCCTGACTTTC. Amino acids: CSAAGANVLTF.

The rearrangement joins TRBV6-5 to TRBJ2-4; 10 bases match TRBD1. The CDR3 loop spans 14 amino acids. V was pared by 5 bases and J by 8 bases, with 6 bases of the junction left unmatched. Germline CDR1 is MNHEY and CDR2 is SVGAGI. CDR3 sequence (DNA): TGTGCCAGCAGTATGGGACAGGGGATCGACATTCAGTACTTC. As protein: CASSMGQGIDIQYF.